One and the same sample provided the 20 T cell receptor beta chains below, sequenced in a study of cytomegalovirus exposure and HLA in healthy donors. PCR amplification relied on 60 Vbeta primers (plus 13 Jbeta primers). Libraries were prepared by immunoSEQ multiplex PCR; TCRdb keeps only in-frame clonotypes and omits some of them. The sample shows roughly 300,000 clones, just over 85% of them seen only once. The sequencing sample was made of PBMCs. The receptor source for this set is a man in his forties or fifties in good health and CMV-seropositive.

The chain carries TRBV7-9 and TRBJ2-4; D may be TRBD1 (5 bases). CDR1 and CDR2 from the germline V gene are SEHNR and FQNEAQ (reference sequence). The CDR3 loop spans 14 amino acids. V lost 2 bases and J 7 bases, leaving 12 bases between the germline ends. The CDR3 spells CASSLTQALNIQYF. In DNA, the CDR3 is TGTGCCAGCAGCTTAACACAGGCCCTTAACATTCAGTACTTC.

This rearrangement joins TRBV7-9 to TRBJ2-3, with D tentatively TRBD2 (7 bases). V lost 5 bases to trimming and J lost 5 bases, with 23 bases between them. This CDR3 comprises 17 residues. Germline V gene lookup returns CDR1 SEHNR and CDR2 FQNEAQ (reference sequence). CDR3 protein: CASSLPLVGGAGDTQYF. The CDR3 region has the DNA TGTGCCAGCAGCCTCCCTTTGGTTGGGGGGGCGGGAGATACGCAGTATTTT.

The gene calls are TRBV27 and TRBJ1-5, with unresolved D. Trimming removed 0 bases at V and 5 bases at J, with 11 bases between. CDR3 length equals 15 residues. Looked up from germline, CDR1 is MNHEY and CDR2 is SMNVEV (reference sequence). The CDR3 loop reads CASSLSPGIDQPQHF. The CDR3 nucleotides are TGTGCCAGCAGTTTATCCCCAGGCATAGATCAGCCCCAGCATTTT.

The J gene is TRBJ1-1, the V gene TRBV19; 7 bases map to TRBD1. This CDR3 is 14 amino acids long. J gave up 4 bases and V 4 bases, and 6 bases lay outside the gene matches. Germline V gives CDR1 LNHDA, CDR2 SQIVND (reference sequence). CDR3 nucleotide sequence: TGTGCCAGTAGTAGACAGGGTGTGATCACTGAAGCTTTCTTT. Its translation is CASSRQGVITEAFF.

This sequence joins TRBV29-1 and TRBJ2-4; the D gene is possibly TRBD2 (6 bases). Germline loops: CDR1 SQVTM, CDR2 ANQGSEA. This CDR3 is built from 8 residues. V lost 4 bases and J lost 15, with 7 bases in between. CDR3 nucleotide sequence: TGCAGCGTTGGGGGGGTGTACTTC. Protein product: CSVGGVYF.

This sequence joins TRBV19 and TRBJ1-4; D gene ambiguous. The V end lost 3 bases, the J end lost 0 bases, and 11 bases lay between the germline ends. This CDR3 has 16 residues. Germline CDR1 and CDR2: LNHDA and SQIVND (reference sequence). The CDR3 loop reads CASSIVVGATNEKLFF. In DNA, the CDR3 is TGTGCCAGTAGTATTGTGGTCGGGGCAACTAATGAAAAACTGTTTTTT. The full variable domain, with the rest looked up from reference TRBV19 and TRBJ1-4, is DGGITQSPKYLFRKEGQNVTLSCEQNLNHDAMYWYRQDPGQGLRLIYYSQIVNDFQKGDIAEGYSVSREKKESFPLTVTSAQKNPTAFYLCASSIVVGATNEKLFFGSGTQLSVL.

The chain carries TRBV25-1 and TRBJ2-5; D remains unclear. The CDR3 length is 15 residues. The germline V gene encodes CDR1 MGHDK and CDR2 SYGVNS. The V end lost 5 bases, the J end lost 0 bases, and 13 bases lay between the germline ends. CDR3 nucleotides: TGTGCCAGCAGTAAATCAGCGTCGTACCAAGAGACCCAGTACTTC. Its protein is CASSKSASYQETQYF. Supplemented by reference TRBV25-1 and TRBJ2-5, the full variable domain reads EADIYQTPRYLVIGTGKKITLECSQTMGHDKMYWYQQDPGMELHLIHYSYGVNSTEKGDLSSESTVSRIRTEHFPLTLESARPSHTSQYLCASSKSASYQETQYFGPGTRLLVL.

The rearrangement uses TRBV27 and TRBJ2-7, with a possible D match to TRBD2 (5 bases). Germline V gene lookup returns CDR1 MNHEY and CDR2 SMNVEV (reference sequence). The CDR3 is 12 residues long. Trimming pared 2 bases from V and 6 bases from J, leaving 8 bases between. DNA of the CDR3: TGTGCCAGCAGTTTAGCGGGTCTCGAGCAGTACTTC. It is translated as CASSLAGLEQYF.

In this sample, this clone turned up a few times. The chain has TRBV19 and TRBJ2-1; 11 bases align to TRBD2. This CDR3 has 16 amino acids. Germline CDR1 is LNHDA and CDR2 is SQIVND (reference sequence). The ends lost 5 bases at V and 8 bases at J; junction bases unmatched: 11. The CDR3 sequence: CASSSLLSGRADEQFF. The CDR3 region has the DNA TGTGCCAGTAGTTCCCTACTTAGCGGGAGGGCCGATGAGCAGTTCTTC.

The CDR3, as DNA: TGTGCCAGCAGCCCGCCGGGACAAGTCATCTACGAGCAGTACTTC. Translating gives CASSPPGQVIYEQYF. V is TRBV28 and J is TRBJ2-7, with D perhaps TRBD1 (6 bases). Per germline, CDR1 MDHEN and CDR2 SYDVKM. Trimming removed 6 bases at V and 3 bases at J, with 18 bases between. The CDR3 extends over 15 amino acids.

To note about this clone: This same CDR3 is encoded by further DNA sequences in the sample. In DNA, the CDR3 is TGCGCCAGCAGTCCCGGGACTAGCGGCAATGAGCAGTTCTTC. Translated, it gives CASSPGTSGNEQFF. V and J are TRBV5-1 and TRBJ2-1; 11 positions agree with TRBD2. The CDR3 is made up of 14 amino acids. V shed 5 bases and J 6 bases; nucleotides not matched to a gene: 4. Germline V CDR1 and CDR2: SGHRS, YFSETQ.

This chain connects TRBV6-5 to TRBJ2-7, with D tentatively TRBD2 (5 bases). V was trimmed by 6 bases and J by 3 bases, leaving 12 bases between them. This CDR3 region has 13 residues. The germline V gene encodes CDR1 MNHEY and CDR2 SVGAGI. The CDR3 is CASRTRDLYEQYF. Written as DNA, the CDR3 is TGTGCCAGCAGGACGAGGGATCTCTACGAGCAGTACTTC.

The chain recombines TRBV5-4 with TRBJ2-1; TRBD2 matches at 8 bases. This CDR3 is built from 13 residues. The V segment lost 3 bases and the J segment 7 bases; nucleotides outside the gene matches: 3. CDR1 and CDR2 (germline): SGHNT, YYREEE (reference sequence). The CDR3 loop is CASSSGLGNEQFF. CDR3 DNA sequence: TGTGCCAGCAGCTCGGGACTAGGTAATGAGCAGTTCTTC.

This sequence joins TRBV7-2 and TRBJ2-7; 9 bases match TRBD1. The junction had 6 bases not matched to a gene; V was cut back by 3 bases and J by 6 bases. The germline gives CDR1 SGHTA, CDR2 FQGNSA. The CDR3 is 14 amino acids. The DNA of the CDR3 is TGTGCCAGCAGCTTCCGGGACAGGGCATTCGAGCAGTACTTC. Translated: CASSFRDRAFEQYF. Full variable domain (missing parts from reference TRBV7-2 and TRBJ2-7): GAGVSQSPSNKVTEKGKDVELRCDPISGHTALYWYRQSLGQGLEFLIYFQGNSAPDKSGLPSDRFSAERTGGSVSTLTIQRTQQEDSAVYLCASSFRDRAFEQYFGPGTRLTVT.

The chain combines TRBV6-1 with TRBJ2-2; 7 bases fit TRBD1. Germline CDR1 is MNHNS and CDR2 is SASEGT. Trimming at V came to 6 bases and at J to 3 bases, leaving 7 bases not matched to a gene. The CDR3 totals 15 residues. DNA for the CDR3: TGTGCCAGCAGCCTAGGACAGGTGGACACCGGGGAGCTGTTTTTT. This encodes CASSLGQVDTGELFF.

The CDR3, as DNA: TGTGCCTGGAGTGTAGACACCTACAATGAGCAGTTCTTC. Translating gives CAWSVDTYNEQFF. V usage is TRBV30 and J usage is TRBJ2-1; D call uncertain. The CDR3 runs to 13 residues. The V and J ends lost 0 bases and 2 bases respectively, with 5 bases between them. Germline values: CDR1 GTSNPN, CDR2 SVGIG (reference sequence).

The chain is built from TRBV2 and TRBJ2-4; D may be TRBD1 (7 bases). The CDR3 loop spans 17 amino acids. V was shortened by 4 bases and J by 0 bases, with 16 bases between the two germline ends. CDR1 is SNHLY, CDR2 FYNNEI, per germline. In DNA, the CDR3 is TGTGCCAGCAGTGCAGCTTACAGGGGACTAGCCAAAAACATTCAGTACTTC. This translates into CASSAAYRGLAKNIQYF.

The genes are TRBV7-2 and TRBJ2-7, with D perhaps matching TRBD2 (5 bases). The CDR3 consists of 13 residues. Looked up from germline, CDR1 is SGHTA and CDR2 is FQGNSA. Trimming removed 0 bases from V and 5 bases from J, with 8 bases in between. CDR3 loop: CASSLAGRNEQYF. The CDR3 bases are TGTGCCAGCAGCTTAGCGGGGAGAAACGAGCAGTACTTC.

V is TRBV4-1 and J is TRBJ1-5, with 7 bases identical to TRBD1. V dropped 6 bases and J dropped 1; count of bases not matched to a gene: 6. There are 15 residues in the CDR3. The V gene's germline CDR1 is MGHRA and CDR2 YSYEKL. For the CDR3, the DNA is TGCGCCAGCAGTCCAGGCAGGGGGAGCAATCAGCCCCAGCATTTT. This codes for CASSPGRGSNQPQHF.

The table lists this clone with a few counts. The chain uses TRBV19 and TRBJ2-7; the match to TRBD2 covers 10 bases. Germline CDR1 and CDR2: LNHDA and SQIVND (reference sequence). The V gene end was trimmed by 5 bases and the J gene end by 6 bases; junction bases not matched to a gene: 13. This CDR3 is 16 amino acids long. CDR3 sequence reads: CASSARSGSGRTEQYF. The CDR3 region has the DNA TGTGCCAGTAGTGCCCGATCGGGTAGCGGGAGGACCGAGCAGTACTTC.